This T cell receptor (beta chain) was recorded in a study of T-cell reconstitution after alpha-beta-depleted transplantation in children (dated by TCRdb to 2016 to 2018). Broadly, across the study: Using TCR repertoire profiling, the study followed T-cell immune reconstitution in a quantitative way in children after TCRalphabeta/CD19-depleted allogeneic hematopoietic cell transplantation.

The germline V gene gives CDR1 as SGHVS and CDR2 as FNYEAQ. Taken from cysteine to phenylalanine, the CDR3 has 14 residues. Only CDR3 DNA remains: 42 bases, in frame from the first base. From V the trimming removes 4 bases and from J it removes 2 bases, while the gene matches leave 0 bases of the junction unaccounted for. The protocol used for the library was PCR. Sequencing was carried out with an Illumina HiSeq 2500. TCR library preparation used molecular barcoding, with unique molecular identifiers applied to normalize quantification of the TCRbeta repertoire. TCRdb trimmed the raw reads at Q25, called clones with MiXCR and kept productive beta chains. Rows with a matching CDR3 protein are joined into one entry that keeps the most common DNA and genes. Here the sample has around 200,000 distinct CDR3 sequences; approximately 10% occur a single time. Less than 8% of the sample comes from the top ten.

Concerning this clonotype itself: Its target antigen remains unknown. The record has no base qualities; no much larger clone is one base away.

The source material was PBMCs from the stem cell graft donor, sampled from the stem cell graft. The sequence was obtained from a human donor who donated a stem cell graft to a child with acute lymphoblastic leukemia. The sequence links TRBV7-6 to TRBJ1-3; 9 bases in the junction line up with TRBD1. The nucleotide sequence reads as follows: TGTGCCAGCAGCTGGGACAGGGCTGGAAACACCATATATTTT. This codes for CASSWDRAGNTIYF.